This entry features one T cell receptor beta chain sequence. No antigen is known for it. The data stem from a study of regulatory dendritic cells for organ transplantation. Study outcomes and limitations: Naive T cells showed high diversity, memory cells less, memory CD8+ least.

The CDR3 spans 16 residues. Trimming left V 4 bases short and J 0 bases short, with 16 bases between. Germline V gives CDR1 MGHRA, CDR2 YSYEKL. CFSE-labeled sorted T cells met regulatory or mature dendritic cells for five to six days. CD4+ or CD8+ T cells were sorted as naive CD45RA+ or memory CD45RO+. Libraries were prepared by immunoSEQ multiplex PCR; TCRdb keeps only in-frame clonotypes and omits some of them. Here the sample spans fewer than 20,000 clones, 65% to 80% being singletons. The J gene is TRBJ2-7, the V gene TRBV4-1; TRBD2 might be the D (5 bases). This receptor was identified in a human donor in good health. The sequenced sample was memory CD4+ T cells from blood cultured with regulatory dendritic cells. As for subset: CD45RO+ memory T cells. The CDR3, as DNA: TGCGCCAGCAGCCGGACTTATGGGCAGAACTCCTACGAGCAGTACTTC. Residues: CASSRTYGQNSYEQYF.